What follows describes a single TCR beta chain. These data come from a study of control samples from healthy donors and cancer patients. Using immunoSEQ multiplex PCR, the repertoire was profiled, and TCRdb retains in-frame clones only, with some absent. Of about 51,000 clones in the sample, about nine tenths were seen once. This TCR was recovered from a man aged 50 or older with head and neck cancer. Specimen: PBMCs.

CDR3 sequence reads: CASSYHGAGNTIYF. The CDR3 DNA follows: TGTGCCAGCAGTTACCACGGGGCTGGAAACACCATATATTTT. V usage is TRBV6-5 and J usage is TRBJ1-3; D is unclear. Per the germline V gene, CDR1 is MNHEY and CDR2 is SVGAGI. V lost 2 bases and J lost 2, with 7 bases in between. CDR3 size: 14 residues.